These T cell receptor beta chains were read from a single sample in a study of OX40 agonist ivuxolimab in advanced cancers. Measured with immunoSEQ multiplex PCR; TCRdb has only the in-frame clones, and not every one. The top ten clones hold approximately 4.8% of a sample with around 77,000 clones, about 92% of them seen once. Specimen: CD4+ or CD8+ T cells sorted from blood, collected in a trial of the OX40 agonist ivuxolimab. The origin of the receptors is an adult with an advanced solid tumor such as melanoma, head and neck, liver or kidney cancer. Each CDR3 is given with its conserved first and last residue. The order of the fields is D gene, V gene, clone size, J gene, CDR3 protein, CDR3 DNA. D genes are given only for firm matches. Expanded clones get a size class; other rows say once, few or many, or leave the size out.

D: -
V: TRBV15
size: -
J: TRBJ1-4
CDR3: CATSRDIITSEKLFF
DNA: TGTGCCACCAGCAGAGATATCATAACGTCAGAAAAACTGTTTTTT

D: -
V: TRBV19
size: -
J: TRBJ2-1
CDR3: CASSIQGLAAYNEQFF
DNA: TGTGCCAGTAGTATCCAGGGGCTAGCGGCCTACAATGAGCAGTTCTTC

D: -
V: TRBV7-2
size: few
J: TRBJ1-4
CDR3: CASSLAYGTNEKLFF
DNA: TGTGCCAGCAGCTTAGCATACGGAACTAATGAAAAACTGTTTTTT

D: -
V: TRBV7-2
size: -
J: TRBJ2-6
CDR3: CASSPGRYSGANVLTF
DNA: TGTGCCAGCAGTCCAGGCAGGTACTCTGGGGCCAACGTCCTGACTTTC

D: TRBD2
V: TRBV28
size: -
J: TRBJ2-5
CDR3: CASSLGPNSGNGRETQYF
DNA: TGTGCCAGCAGTTTAGGACCTAATAGCGGGAATGGGAGAGAGACCCAGTACTTC

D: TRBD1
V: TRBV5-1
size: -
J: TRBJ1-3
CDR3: CASSGNDRGSGNTIYF
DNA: TGCGCCAGCAGCGGGAACGACAGGGGCTCTGGAAACACCATATATTTT

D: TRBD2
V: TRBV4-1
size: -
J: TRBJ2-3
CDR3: CASSHSTSVSTDTQYF
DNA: TGCGCCAGCAGCCATTCGACTAGCGTTAGCACAGATACGCAGTATTTT

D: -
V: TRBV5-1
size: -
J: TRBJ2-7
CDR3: CASSLGAGGGYEQYF
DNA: TGCGCCAGCAGCTTGGGGGCGGGCGGCGGGTACGAGCAGTACTTC

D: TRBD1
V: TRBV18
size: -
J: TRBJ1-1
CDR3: CASSPTGGEAFF
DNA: TGTGCCAGCTCACCAACAGGGGGCGAAGCTTTCTTT

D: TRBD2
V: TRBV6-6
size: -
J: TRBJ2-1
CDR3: CASMGLAGGRNEQFF
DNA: TGTGCCAGCATGGGACTAGCGGGAGGTCGGAATGAGCAGTTCTTC

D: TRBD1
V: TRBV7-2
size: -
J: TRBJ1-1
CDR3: CASSADRGEWVAFF
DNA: TGTGCCAGCAGCGCGGACAGGGGGGAATGGGTAGCTTTCTTT

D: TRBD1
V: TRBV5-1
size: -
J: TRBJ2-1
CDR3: CASSSGTAEYNEQFF
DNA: TGCGCCAGCAGCTCCGGGACAGCCGAATACAATGAGCAGTTCTTC

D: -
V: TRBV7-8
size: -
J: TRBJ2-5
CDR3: CASRVGETQYF
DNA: TGTGCCAGCAGAGTCGGAGAGACCCAGTACTTC

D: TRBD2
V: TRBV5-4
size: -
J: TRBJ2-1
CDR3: CASSPRGVAAYNEQFF
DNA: TGTGCCAGCAGCCCCCGGGGGGTAGCGGCCTACAATGAGCAGTTCTTC

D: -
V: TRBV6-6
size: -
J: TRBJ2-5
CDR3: CASSWGRGAGTQYF
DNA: TGTGCCAGCAGTTGGGGGAGAGGGGCCGGGACCCAGTACTTC

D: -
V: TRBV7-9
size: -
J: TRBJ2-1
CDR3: CATHLVANEQFF
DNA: TGTGCCACCCACCTTGTAGCCAATGAGCAGTTCTTC

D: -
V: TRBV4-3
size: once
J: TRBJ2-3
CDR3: CASSQEHPGTQRGDTQYF
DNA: TGCGCCAGCAGCCAAGAACACCCCGGGACTCAAAGAGGGGATACGCAGTATTTT

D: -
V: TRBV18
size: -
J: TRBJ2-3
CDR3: CASSPPSGTDTQYF
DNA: TGTGCCAGCTCACCACCGTCCGGCACAGATACGCAGTATTTT

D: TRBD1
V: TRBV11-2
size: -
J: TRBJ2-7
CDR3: CASSRPGTGAKNYEQYF
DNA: TGTGCCAGCAGCCGTCCCGGGACAGGGGCCAAAAACTACGAGCAGTACTTC

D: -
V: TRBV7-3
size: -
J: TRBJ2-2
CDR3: CASSKYRQGGQNTGELFF
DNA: TGTGCCAGCAGCAAATACCGACAGGGAGGTCAGAACACCGGGGAGCTGTTTTTT

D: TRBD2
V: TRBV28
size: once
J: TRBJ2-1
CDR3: CASSWDYSRNEQFF
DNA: TGTGCCAGCAGTTGGGACTATTCTCGAAATGAGCAGTTCTTC